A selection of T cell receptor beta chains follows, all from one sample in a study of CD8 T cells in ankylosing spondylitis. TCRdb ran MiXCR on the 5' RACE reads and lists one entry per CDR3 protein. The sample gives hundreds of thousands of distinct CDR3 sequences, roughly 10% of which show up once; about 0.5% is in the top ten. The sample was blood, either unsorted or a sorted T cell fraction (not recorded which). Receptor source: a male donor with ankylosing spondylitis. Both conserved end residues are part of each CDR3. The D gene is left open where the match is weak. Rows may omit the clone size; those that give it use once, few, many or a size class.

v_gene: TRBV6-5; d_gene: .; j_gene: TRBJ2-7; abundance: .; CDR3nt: TGTGCCAGCAGTTACTCCAGAGAGGGGCGCGAGCAGTACTTC; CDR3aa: CASSYSREGREQYF
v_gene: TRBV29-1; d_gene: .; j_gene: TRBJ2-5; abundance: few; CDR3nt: TGCAGCGTGGAGTATAGTGGTGGGGAGACCCAGTACTTC; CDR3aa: CSVEYSGGETQYF
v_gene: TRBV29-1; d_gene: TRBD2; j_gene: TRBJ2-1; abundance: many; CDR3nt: TGCAGCGTTGTCGGGGTCGGGAGGAAAGGCTCCTACAATGAGCAGTTCTTC; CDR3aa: CSVVGVGRKGSYNEQFF
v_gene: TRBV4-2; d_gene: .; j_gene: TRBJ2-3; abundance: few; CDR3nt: TGTGCCAGCAGCCAAGATCGGCATTCGACGCAGTATTTT; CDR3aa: CASSQDRHSTQYF
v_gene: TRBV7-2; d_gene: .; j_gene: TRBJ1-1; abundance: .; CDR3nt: TGTGCCAGCAGCTTAACGACAGTCCCAACGGCTTTCTTT; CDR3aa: CASSLTTVPTAFF
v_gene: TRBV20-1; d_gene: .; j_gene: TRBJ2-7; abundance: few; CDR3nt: TGCAGTGCTAGAGATCCGCGAGGCCCCGGGTACGAGCAGTACTTC; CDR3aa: CSARDPRGPGYEQYF
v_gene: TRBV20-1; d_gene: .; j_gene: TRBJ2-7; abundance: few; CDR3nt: TGCAGTGCTAGTAAGTTCGGCGACTTGCGATCCTACGAGCAGTACTTC; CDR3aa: CSASKFGDLRSYEQYF
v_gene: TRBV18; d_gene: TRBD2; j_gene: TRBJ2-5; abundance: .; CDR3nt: TGTGCCAGCGCACGCCCAGTGACTAGCGGGACAGAGACCCAGTACTTC; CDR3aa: CASARPVTSGTETQYF
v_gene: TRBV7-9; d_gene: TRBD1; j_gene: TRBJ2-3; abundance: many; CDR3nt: TGTGCCAGCAGCTTACCGCAGGGGGGCACAGATACGCAGTATTTT; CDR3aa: CASSLPQGGTDTQYF
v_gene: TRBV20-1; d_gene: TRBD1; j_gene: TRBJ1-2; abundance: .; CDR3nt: TGCAGTGCCGTACCCGGGACAGACTATGGCTACACCTTC; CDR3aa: CSAVPGTDYGYTF
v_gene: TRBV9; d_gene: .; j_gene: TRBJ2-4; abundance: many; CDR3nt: TGTGCCAGCAGCGTAGCACAAGGATCTGACATTCAGTACTTC; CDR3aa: CASSVAQGSDIQYF
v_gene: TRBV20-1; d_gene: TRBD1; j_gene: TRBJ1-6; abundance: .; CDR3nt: TGCAGTGCTGGCCGGGACAGGGGAAGCTCACCCCTCCACTTT; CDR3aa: CSAGRDRGSSPLHF
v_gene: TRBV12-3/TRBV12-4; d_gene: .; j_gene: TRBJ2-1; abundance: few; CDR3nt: TGTGCCAGCAGTTTGAGGACAGACAACAATGAGCAGTTCTTC; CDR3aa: CASSLRTDNNEQFF
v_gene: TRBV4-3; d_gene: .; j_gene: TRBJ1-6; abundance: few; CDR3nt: TGCGCCAGCAGCCAAGATAGGGGTAGGAATTCACCCCTCCACTTT; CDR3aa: CASSQDRGRNSPLHF
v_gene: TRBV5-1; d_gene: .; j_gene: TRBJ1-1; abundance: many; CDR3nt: TGCGCCAGCAGCCAAATACCGGACAAACGGACTGAAGCTTTCTTT; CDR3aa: CASSQIPDKRTEAFF
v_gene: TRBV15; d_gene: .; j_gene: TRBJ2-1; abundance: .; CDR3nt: TGTGCCACCAGCAGAGGCAGGGACAACAATGAGCAGTTCTTC; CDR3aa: CATSRGRDNNEQFF
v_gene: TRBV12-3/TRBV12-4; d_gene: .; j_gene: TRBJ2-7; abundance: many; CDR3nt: TGTGCCAGCAGTTTTGGCTACGAGCAGTACTTC; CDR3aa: CASSFGYEQYF
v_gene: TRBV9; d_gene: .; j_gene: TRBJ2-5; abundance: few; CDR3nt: TGTGCCAGCAGCGCCACCGAAGGGACCCAGTACTTC; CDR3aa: CASSATEGTQYF
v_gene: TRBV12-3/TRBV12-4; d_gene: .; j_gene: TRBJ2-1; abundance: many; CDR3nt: TGTGCCAGCAGTCCCCGCTCGGCGGGGCCCTACAATGAGCAGTTCTTC; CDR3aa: CASSPRSAGPYNEQFF
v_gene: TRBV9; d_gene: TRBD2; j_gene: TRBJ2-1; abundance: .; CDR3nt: TGTGCCAGCAGTGGACGAGCGGGGGGGCCGGTATTTCGAAATGAGCAGTTCTTC; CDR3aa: CASSGRAGGPVFRNEQFF
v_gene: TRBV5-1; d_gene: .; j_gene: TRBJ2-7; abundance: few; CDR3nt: TGCGCCAGCAGCTGGGGAGGGGGGACCACCTACGAGCAGTACTTC; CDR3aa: CASSWGGGTTYEQYF
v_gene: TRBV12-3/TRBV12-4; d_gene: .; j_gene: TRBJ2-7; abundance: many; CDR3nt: TGTGCCAGCAGTTTGTTTCCGACGGGTAGCTCCTACGAGCAGTACTTC; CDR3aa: CASSLFPTGSSYEQYF
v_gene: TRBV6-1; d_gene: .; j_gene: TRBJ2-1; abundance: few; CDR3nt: TGTGCCAGCGCCTTTCCCTCTGGCGCCTACAATGAGCAGTTCTTC; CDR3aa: CASAFPSGAYNEQFF
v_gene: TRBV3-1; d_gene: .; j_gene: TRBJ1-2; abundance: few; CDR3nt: TGTGCCAGCAGCCAAGATCTCCCTGGGATAGGGTATGGCTACACCTTC; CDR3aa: CASSQDLPGIGYGYTF
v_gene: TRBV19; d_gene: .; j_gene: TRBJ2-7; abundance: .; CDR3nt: TGTGCCAGTAGTATACAGACTACTAAGGTCTCTACCGAGCAGTACTTC; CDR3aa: CASSIQTTKVSTEQYF
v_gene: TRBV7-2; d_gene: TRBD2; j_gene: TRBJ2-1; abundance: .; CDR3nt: TGTGCCAGCATGTGGGACTACACAGAGAATGAGCAGTTCTTC; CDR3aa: CASMWDYTENEQFF
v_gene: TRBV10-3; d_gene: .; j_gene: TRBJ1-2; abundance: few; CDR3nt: TGTGCCATCAGTGAAGACAGAGGTGGCTACACCTTC; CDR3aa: CAISEDRGGYTF
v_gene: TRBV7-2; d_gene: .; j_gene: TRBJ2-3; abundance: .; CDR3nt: TGTGCCAGCAGCTTAGGAGTAGGGGCCCCCACAGATACGCAGTATTTT; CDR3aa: CASSLGVGAPTDTQYF
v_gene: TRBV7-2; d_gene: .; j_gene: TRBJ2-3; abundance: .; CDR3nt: TGTGCCAGCAGCTTTCGGGGGGCCCGAGGTGGAGATACGCAGTATTTT; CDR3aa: CASSFRGARGGDTQYF
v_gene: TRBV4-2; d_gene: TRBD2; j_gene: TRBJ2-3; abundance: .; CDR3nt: TGTGCCAGCAGCCAAGGAGTCGGGCTAGCGGGGAGCCCTAGCACAGATACGCAGTATTTT; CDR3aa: CASSQGVGLAGSPSTDTQYF
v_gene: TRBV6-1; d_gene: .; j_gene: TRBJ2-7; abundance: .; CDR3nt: TGTGCCAGCAAAGCAGGGCCTGACCCGCTCTACGAGCAGTACTTC; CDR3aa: CASKAGPDPLYEQYF
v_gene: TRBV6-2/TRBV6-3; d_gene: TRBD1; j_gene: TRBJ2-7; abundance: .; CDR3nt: TGTGCCAGCAGAAGGACAGGGGGTAACGAGCAGTACTTC; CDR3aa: CASRRTGGNEQYF
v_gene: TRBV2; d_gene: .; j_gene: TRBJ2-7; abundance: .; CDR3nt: TGTGCCAGCGGTGGAGGACAGAGCTCCTACGAGCAGTACTTC; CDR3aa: CASGGGQSSYEQYF
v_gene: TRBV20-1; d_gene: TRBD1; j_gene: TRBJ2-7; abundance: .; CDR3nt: TGCAGTGCTAGCGCATTGACAGGGTGGGGCTCCTACGAGCAGTACTTC; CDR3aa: CSASALTGWGSYEQYF
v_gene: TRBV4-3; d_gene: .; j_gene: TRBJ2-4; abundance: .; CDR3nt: TGCGCCAGCAGCCAAGATCTAGGGGACTGGAGCTGCTTC; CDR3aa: CASSQDLGDWSCF
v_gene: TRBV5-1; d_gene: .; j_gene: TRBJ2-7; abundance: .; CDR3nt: TGCGCCAGCAGCTTGGGACAGCAGCTCGTCGAGCAGTACTTC; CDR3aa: CASSLGQQLVEQYF
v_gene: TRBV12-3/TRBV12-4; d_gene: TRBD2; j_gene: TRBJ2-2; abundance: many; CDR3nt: TGTGCCAGCAGTTTCCTAGCGGGAGATCCAGCCGGGGAGCTGTTTTTT; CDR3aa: CASSFLAGDPAGELFF
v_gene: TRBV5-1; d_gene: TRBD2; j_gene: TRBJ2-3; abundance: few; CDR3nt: TGCGCCAGCAGCCTACTAGCGGGGGGCTTCGCAGATACGCAGTATTTT; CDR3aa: CASSLLAGGFADTQYF
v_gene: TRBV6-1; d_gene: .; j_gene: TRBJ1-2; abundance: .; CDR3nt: TGTGCCAGCAGTTTTCGACAGAGTGGCTACACCTTC; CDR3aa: CASSFRQSGYTF
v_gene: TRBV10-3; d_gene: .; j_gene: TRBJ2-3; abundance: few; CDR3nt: TGTGCCATCAGCCTTAAAACGGGGCCCACAGATACGCAGTATTTT; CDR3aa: CAISLKTGPTDTQYF
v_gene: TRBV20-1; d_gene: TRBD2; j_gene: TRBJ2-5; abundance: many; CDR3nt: TGCAGTGCGGTACTAGCGGGGGGTTCAGAGACCCAGTACTTC; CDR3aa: CSAVLAGGSETQYF
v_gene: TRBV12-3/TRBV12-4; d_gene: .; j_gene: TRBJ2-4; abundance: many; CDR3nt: TGTGCCAGCAGTTTTACCCTCGGAGCCAAAAACATTCAGTACTTC; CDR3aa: CASSFTLGAKNIQYF
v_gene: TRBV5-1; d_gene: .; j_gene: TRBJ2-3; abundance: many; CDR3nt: TGCGCCAGCAGCTTGGCCCCGAGCACAGATACGCAGTATTTT; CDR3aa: CASSLAPSTDTQYF
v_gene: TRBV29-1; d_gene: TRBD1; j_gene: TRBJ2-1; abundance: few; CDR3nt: TGCAGCGTTGAGAGGGGGCGGTCCTACAATGAGCAGTTCTTC; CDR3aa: CSVERGRSYNEQFF
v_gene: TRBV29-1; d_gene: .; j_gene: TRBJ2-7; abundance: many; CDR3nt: TGCAGCGTTGAAAGGCCAGGTTACCAGCAGTACTTC; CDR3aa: CSVERPGYQQYF
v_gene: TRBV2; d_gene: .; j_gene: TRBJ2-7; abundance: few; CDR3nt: TGTGCCAGCGGCTACGCTAGGACAACAGGGGAGCAGTACTTC; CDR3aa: CASGYARTTGEQYF
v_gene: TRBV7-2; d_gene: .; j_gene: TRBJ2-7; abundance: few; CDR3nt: TGTGCCAGCAGCCCCGGTATTCGCTACGAGCAGTACTTC; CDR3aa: CASSPGIRYEQYF
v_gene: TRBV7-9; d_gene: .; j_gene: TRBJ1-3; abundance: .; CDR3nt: TGTGCCAGCAGCTTAGGGACAGTTCTTCTGGGAAACACCATATATTTT; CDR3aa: CASSLGTVLLGNTIYF
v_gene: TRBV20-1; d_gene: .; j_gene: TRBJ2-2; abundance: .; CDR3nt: TGCAGTACTAGAGTTGAGGGAGCCGGGGAGCTGTTTTTT; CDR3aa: CSTRVEGAGELFF
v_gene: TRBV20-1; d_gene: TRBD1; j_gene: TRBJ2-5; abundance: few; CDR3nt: TGCAGTGCTGTTGACAGGGTGGAAAGAGAGACCCAGTACTTC; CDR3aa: CSAVDRVERETQYF